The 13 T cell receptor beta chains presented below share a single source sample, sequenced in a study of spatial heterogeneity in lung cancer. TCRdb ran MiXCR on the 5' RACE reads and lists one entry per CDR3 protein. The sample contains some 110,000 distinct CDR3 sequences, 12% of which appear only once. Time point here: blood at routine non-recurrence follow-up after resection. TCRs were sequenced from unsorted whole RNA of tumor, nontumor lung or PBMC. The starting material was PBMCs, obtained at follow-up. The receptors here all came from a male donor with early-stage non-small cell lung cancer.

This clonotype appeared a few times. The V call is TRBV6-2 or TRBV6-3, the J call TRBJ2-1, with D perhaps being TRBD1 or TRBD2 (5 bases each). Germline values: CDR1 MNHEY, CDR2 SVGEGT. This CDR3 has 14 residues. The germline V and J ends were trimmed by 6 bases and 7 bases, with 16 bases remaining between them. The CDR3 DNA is TGTGCCAGCAGGTACAGGAACCCGGGGAATGAGCAGTTCTTC. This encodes CASRYRNPGNEQFF.

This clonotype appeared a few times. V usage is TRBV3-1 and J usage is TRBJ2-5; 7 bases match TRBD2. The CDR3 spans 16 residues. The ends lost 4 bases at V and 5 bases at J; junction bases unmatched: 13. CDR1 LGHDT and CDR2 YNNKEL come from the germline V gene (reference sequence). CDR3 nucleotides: TGTGCCAGCAGCCGCACCGGGACTACCTTTGGGGAGACCCAGTACTTC. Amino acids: CASSRTGTTFGETQYF.

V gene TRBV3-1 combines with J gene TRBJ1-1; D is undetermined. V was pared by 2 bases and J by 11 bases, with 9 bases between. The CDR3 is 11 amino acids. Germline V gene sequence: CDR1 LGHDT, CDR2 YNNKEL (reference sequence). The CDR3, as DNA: TGTGCCAGCAGCCAAAATTACTTGGCTTTCTTT. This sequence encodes CASSQNYLAFF.

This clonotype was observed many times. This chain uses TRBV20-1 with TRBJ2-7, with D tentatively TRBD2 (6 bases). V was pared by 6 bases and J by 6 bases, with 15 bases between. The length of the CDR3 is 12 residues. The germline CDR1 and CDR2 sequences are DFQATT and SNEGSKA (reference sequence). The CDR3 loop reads CSAARRGREQYF. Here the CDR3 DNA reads TGCAGTGCCGCTAGGAGGGGTCGCGAGCAGTACTTC.

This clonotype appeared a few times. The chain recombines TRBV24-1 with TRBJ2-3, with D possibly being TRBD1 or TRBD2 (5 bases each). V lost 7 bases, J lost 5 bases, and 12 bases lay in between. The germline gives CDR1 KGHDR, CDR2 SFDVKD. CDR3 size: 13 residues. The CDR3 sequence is CATRGVILDTQYF. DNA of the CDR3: TGTGCCACCAGGGGGGTGATTTTAGATACGCAGTATTTT.

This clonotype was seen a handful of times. The CDR3 sequence is CASSLAGQGITGELFF. The DNA of the CDR3 is TGTGCCAGCAGCTTGGCGGGGCAGGGCATCACCGGGGAGCTGTTTTTT. The V and J genes are TRBV7-2 and TRBJ2-2, with D possibly matching TRBD2 (6 bases). V was clipped by 3 bases and J by 4 bases, with 15 bases between them. The germline V gene has CDR1 SGHTA and CDR2 FQGNSA. This CDR3 spans 16 amino acids.

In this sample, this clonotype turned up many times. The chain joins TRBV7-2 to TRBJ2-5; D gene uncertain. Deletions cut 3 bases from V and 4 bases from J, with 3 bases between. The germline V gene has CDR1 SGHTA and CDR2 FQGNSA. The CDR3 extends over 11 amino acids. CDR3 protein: CASSFAETQYF. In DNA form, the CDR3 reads TGTGCCAGCAGCTTCGCAGAGACCCAGTACTTC.

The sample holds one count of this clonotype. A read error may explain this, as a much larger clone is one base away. The CDR3 nucleotides are TGTGCCAGCAGCCAAGCCGGACAGGGTAATCGGAATCAGCCCCGGCATTTT. It is translated as CASSQAGQGNRNQPRHF. The chain couples TRBV3-1 to TRBJ1-5; 8 positions agree with TRBD1. CDR3 length: 17 amino acids. Germline loops: CDR1 LGHDT, CDR2 YNNKEL (reference sequence). The variable domain in full, completed from reference TRBV3-1 and TRBJ1-5, reads DTAVSQTPKYLVTQMGNDKSIKCEQNLGHDTMYWYKQDSKKFLKIMFSYNNKELIINETVPNRFSPKSPDKAHLNLHINSLELGDSAVYFCASSQAGQGNRNQPRHFGDGTRLSIL.

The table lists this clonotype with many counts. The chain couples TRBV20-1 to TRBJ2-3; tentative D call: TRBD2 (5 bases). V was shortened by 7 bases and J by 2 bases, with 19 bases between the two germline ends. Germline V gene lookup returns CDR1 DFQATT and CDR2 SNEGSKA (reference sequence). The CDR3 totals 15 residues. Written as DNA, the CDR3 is TGCAGTGTATTCCAGGACTCTCATCCCACAGATACGCAGTATTTT. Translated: CSVFQDSHPTDTQYF.

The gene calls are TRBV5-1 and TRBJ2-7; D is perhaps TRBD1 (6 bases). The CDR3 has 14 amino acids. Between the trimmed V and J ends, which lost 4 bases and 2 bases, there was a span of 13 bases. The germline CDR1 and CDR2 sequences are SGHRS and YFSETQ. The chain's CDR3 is CASSRTVSTYEQYF. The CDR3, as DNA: TGCGCCAGCAGCAGGACAGTGTCTACCTACGAGCAGTACTTC.

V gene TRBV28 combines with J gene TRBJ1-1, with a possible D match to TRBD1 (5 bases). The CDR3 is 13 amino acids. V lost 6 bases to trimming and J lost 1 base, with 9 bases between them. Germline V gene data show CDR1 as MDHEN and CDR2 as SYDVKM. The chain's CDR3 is CASRDDRNTEAFF. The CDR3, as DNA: TGTGCCAGCAGGGATGACAGGAACACTGAAGCTTTCTTT.

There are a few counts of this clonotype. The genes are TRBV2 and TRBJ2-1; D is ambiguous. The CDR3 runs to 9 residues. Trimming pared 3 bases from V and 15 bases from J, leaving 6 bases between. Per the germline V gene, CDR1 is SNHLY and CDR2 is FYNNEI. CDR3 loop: CASSELLFF. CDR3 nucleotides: TGTGCCAGCAGTGAGTTATTGTTCTTC.

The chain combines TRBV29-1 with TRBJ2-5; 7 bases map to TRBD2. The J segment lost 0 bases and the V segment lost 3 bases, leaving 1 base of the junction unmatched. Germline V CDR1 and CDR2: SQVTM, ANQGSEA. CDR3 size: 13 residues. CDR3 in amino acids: CSVDRGDQETQYF. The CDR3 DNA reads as TGCAGCGTTGATCGGGGGGACCAAGAGACCCAGTACTTC.